These 27 T cell receptor beta chains originate from one sample sequenced in a study. TCRdb re-analysed the 5' RACE reads in MiXCR, keeping a single row per CDR3 protein. The sample carries approximately 30,000 distinct CDR3 sequences, approximately 25% recorded once. What was sequenced was memory CD4+ T cells sorted from blood. Specified subset: memory CD4+ T cells, CD4+CD45RO+CD25-. The receptor source for this set is a female donor with breast cancer.

J is TRBJ1-1 and V is TRBV4-1, with D perhaps matching TRBD1 (5 bases). Germline V CDR1 and CDR2: MGHRA, YSYEKL. With 0 bases removed from V and 5 bases from J, the gap between germline ends came to 10 bases. This CDR3 is 14 amino acids long. The CDR3 protein is CASSQEWGETEAFF. CDR3 nucleotide sequence: TGCGCCAGCAGCCAAGAATGGGGGGAGACTGAAGCTTTCTTT.

This clonotype was detected many times. The chain joins TRBV15 to TRBJ1-4; weak D call: TRBD1 (6 bases). Trimming removed 5 bases from V and 4 bases from J, with 14 bases in between. Germline-derived CDR1 and CDR2 are LNHNV and YYDKDF (reference sequence). The CDR3 contains 15 residues. The DNA for the CDR3 is TGTGCCACCAGCGGGTTGACAGGTGTTAATGAAAAACTGTTTTTT. Protein product: CATSGLTGVNEKLFF. The full variable domain, with the rest looked up from reference TRBV15 and TRBJ1-4, is DAMVIQNPRYQVTQFGKPVTLSCSQTLNHNVMYWYQQKSSQAPKLLFHYYDKDFNNEADTPDNFQSRRPNTSFCFLDIRSPGLGDTAMYLCATSGLTGVNEKLFFGSGTQLSVL.

This chain links TRBV9 with TRBJ2-3, with 9 bases that match TRBD1. The CDR3 is 15 residues long. The J segment lost 3 bases and the V segment lost 0 bases, leaving 2 bases of the junction unmatched. The germline V gene encodes CDR1 SGDLS and CDR2 YYNGEE. CDR3 in DNA: TGTGCCAGCAGCGTAGAGGGACAGGGAACAGATACGCAGTATTTT. It encodes CASSVEGQGTDTQYF.

The chain joins TRBV28 to TRBJ1-2, with 9 bases fitting TRBD1. The CDR3 is 15 amino acids. V dropped 5 bases and J dropped 8; count of bases not matched to a gene: 12. Germline V CDR1 and CDR2: MDHEN, SYDVKM. In DNA, the CDR3 is TGTGCCAGCAGTGCACTTCCGGGACAGGGTTTAGGCTACACCTTC. Amino acids: CASSALPGQGLGYTF.

This chain links TRBV6-2 or TRBV6-3 with TRBJ2-7; D remains unclear. V lost 5 bases and J 2 bases, leaving 13 bases between the germline ends. The germline gives CDR1 MNHEY, CDR2 SVGEGT. The CDR3 totals 14 residues. The CDR3 here is CASSPQVPAYEQYF. The CDR3 DNA reads as TGTGCCAGCAGTCCCCAGGTCCCCGCCTACGAGCAGTACTTC.

This clonotype appeared many times. The V gene is TRBV4-1, the J gene TRBJ2-5, with D possibly matching TRBD1 (6 bases). Trimming removed 4 bases at V and 7 bases at J, with 19 bases between. The CDR3 is 15 amino acids. The germline CDR1 and CDR2 sequences are MGHRA and YSYEKL. The CDR3 protein is CASSPSGGRGGTQYF. In nucleotides, the CDR3 is TGCGCCAGCAGCCCCTCCGGTGGCAGGGGTGGGACCCAGTACTTC.

This chain uses TRBV12-3 or TRBV12-4 with TRBJ1-1; 9 nucleotides line up with TRBD1. The J segment lost 11 bases and the V segment lost 4 bases, leaving 8 bases of the junction unmatched. This CDR3 comprises 13 residues. Here the CDR3 DNA reads TGTGCCAGCAGTTCGGGACAGGGAAACGAGGCTTTCTTT. As protein: CASSSGQGNEAFF.

This clonotype showed up just once. The J gene is TRBJ1-1, the V gene TRBV6-2 or TRBV6-3; D not certain. Per germline, CDR1 MNHEY and CDR2 SVGEGT. The V end lost 4 bases, the J end lost 0 bases, and 9 bases lay between the germline ends. The CDR3 loop spans 14 amino acids. The CDR3 region is CASSWTLMNTEAFF. CDR3 nucleotide sequence: TGTGCCAGCAGTTGGACTCTCATGAACACTGAAGCTTTCTTT.

This clonotype was detected only a few times. This chain connects TRBV10-3 to TRBJ1-6, with D possibly TRBD1 on 6 matching bases. Germline V gene sequence: CDR1 ENHRY, CDR2 SYGVKD. This CDR3 region has 13 residues. With 0 bases removed from V and 13 bases from J, the gap between germline ends came to 10 bases. The chain's CDR3 is CAISESGGHPLHF. The CDR3 region has the DNA TGTGCCATCAGTGAGTCGGGGGGACATCCCCTCCACTTT.

The chain uses TRBV19 and TRBJ2-5; D is tentatively TRBD1 or TRBD2 (5 bases each). Germline V gene data show CDR1 as LNHDA and CDR2 as SQIVND (reference sequence). Trimming took 7 bases from V and 5 from J, leaving 14 bases between them. This CDR3 is built from 13 residues. CDR3 DNA: TGTGCCAGTACCCCGACCGAGGGGGAGACCCAGTACTTC. Translated, it gives CASTPTEGETQYF.

The gene calls are TRBV27 and TRBJ2-7, with D possibly matching TRBD1 (5 bases). Germline assignment: CDR1 MNHEY and CDR2 SMNVEV (reference sequence). The V end lost 2 bases, the J end lost 1 base, and 12 bases lay between the germline ends. This CDR3 spans 15 amino acids. The CDR3 nucleotides are TGTGCCAGCAGTTTAACAGGATTGAAATCCTACGAGCAGTACTTC. Translation: CASSLTGLKSYEQYF.

At least ten counts were recorded for this clonotype. The rearrangement links TRBV20-1 to TRBJ2-7; D is possibly TRBD2 (5 bases). Germline CDR1 reads DFQATT; CDR2 reads SNEGSKA (reference sequence). With 0 bases removed from V and 0 bases from J, the gap between germline ends came to 9 bases. CDR3 length: 14 amino acids. The DNA for the CDR3 is TGCAGTGCTAGAGATCTGGGGAGCTCCTACGAGCAGTACTTC. Encoded protein: CSARDLGSSYEQYF.

This clonotype was detected ten times or more. The V call is TRBV29-1, the J call TRBJ2-7; TRBD2 agrees at 7 bases. The length of the CDR3 is 15 residues. CDR1 SQVTM and CDR2 ANQGSEA come from the germline V gene. V dropped 3 bases and J dropped 0; count of bases not matched to a gene: 8. This CDR3 is CSVELGGPISYEQYF. CDR3 in DNA: TGCAGCGTTGAGTTGGGAGGGCCGATCTCCTACGAGCAGTACTTC.

J is TRBJ1-1 and V is TRBV9; D gene unclear. The length of the CDR3 is 13 residues. Trimming removed 0 bases at V and 8 bases at J, with 11 bases between. The germline CDR1 and CDR2 sequences are SGDLS and YYNGEE. The CDR3 region is CASSVEGQEEAFF. The CDR3 DNA sequence: TGTGCCAGCAGCGTAGAGGGCCAGGAAGAAGCTTTCTTT. Full variable domain (remainder filled in from reference TRBV9 and TRBJ1-1): DSGVTQTPKHLITATGQRVTLRCSPRSGDLSVYWYQQSLDQGLQFLIQYYNGEERAKGNILERFSAQQFPDLHSELNLSSLELGDSALYFCASSVEGQEEAFFGQGTRLTVV.

The chain carries TRBV7-2 and TRBJ1-5; D uncertain. V lost 3 bases and J lost 0, with 9 bases in between. Germline-derived CDR1 and CDR2 are SGHTA and FQGNSA. The CDR3 length is 15 residues. CDR3: CASSLMISSNQPQHF. The CDR3 DNA is TGTGCCAGCAGCTTGATGATATCTAGCAATCAGCCCCAGCATTTT.

The rearrangement joins TRBV3-1 to TRBJ2-6; TRBD2 might be the D (5 bases). Germline CDR1 and CDR2: LGHDT and YNNKEL (reference sequence). The V end was cut by 4 bases, the J end by 1 base, with 8 bases between. CDR3 length equals 15 residues. As DNA, the CDR3 is TGTGCCAGCAGCCTATCGGGGTCTGGGGCCAACGTCCTGACTTTC. This translates into CASSLSGSGANVLTF. The whole variable domain, remainder taken from reference TRBV3-1 and TRBJ2-6, is DTAVSQTPKYLVTQMGNDKSIKCEQNLGHDTMYWYKQDSKKFLKIMFSYNNKELIINETVPNRFSPKSPDKAHLNLHINSLELGDSAVYFCASSLSGSGANVLTFGAGSRLTVL.

This clonotype was counted at least ten times. The rearrangement uses TRBV10-3 and TRBJ2-1; D is possibly TRBD1 or TRBD2 (5 bases each). This CDR3 is built from 17 residues. Germline lookup yields CDR1 ENHRY and CDR2 SYGVKD. V gave up 2 bases and J gave up 0 bases, with 14 bases separating them. CDR3: CAISEGPGLSSYNEQFF. The CDR3 DNA sequence: TGTGCCATCAGTGAGGGGCCGGGGCTGAGCTCCTACAATGAGCAGTTCTTC.

The chain recombines TRBV4-1 with TRBJ2-7, with a possible D match to TRBD2 (6 bases). Trimming took 8 bases from V and 4 from J, leaving 9 bases between them. This CDR3 comprises 11 residues. The V gene's germline CDR1 is MGHRA and CDR2 YSYEKL. CDR3 amino acids: CASAEGYEQYF. In nucleotides, the CDR3 is TGCGCCAGCGCGGAGGGGTACGAGCAGTACTTC.

The chain couples TRBV3-1 to TRBJ1-5; D uncertain. CDR1 and CDR2 (germline): LGHDT, YNNKEL (reference sequence). This CDR3 comprises 14 residues. The V end was cut by 6 bases, the J end by 0 bases, with 9 bases between. CDR3 sequence (DNA): TGTGCCAGCAGTGACGGATATAGCAATCAGCCCCAGCATTTT. Protein product: CASSDGYSNQPQHF.

The sample holds a few counts of this clonotype. This chain connects TRBV9 to TRBJ2-1; no reliable D call. The V end was cut by 0 bases, the J end by 3 bases, with 10 bases between. The CDR3 has 15 residues. Per germline, CDR1 SGDLS and CDR2 YYNGEE. CDR3 coding DNA: TGTGCCAGCAGCGTAGAGGCCTCGAGCTACAATGAGCAGTTCTTC. Encoded protein: CASSVEASSYNEQFF.

This chain connects TRBV7-3 to TRBJ2-5; 9 nucleotides align to TRBD2. The CDR3 is 17 residues long. The V and J ends lost 5 bases and 1 base, in that order; junction bases with no gene match: 11. Germline V lookup: CDR1 SGHTA, CDR2 FQGTGA. Here the CDR3 DNA reads TGTGCCAGCAGCCCGAAAGTACTAGCGGGTACCCAAGAGACCCAGTACTTC. Residues: CASSPKVLAGTQETQYF.

A note on this clonotype: A single base separates this from a much larger clone, so it may be a read error. The CDR3 region has the DNA TGCGCCAGCGGTCAGGGGGCAGGCAATCAGCCCCAGCATTTT. Its protein is CASGQGAGNQPQHF. The gene calls are TRBV5-1 and TRBJ1-5, with 8 bases that match TRBD1. This CDR3 is 14 amino acids long. J was trimmed by 2 bases and V by 7 bases; bases with no gene match: 5. CDR1 and CDR2 from the germline V gene are SGHRS and YFSETQ. Full variable domain (outside the CDR3, taken from reference TRBV5-1 and TRBJ1-5): KAGVTQTPRYLIKTRGQQVTLSCSPISGHRSVSWYQQTPGQGLQFLFEYFSETQRNKGNFPGRFSGRQFSNSRSEMNVSTLELGDSALYLCASGQGAGNQPQHFGDGTRLSIL.

This clonotype was picked up a small number of times. One junction end disagrees with the germline gene, perhaps due to a read error. This rearrangement joins TRBV12-3 or TRBV12-4 to TRBJ2-2; TRBD1 is a possible D gene (6 bases). This CDR3 has 14 amino acids. The CDR3 DNA reads as TGTGCCGGCAGGGGCCGAGTGAACACCGGGGAGCTGTTTTTT. Its translation: CAGRGRVNTGELFF.

Only a few counts were recorded for this clonotype. The chain recombines TRBV7-3 with TRBJ2-1; 10 bases line up with TRBD2. This CDR3 has 14 amino acids. The V gene end was trimmed by 5 bases and the J gene end by 8 bases; junction bases not matched to a gene: 6. In germline, CDR1 is SGHTA, CDR2 FQGTGA. The CDR3 DNA reads as TGTGCCAGCAGCCCAACCCTAGCGGGGGATGAGCAGTTCTTC. As protein: CASSPTLAGDEQFF.

In its sample, this clonotype was seen once. Without the conserved terminal phenylalanine or tryptophan, this CDR3 likely stems from a read error. The CDR3 sequence: CASSYGRAEGYEQYY. The CDR3 bases are TGCGCCAGCAGCTACGGACGCGCGGAGGGTTACGAGCAGTACTAC. The rearrangement uses TRBV5-1 and TRBJ2-7; a possible D gene is TRBD2 (6 bases). Per the germline V gene, CDR1 is SGHRS and CDR2 is YFSETQ. The CDR3 sequence is 15 residues long. Trimming took off 3 bases at V and 4 bases at J, with 17 bases between the two ends.

By sample share, this clonotype is medium-sized. The chain recombines TRBV6-2 or TRBV6-3 with TRBJ1-1, with D unclear. V was clipped by 5 bases and J by 6 bases, with 7 bases between them. The CDR3 length is 11 residues. Germline V gene lookup returns CDR1 MNHEY and CDR2 SVGEGT. CDR3 loop: CASSEGAEAFF. The CDR3 DNA follows: TGTGCCAGCAGTGAGGGCGCTGAAGCTTTCTTT.

This sequence joins TRBV27 and TRBJ2-2; D is possibly TRBD1 (6 bases). The CDR3 length is 14 residues. Germline V gene data show CDR1 as MNHEY and CDR2 as SMNVEV (reference sequence). Trimming cost V 9 bases and J 2 bases, with 13 bases left between them. CDR3 in DNA: TGTGCCAGGAAGAGGACAGCCAACACCGGGGAGCTGTTTTTT. Translated: CARKRTANTGELFF.